These T cell receptor beta chains were read from a single sample in a study of T cell responses to AZD1222 COVID-19 vaccine. The assay was immunoSEQ multiplex PCR, and TCRdb's table has in-frame clones only and misses some. The repertoire consists of around 150,000 clones, with 92% occurring once and the leading ten covering roughly 4.4%. The sequencing used peripheral blood, collected on day 0 of MenACWY control vaccination. All receptors come from an adult in good health. Each CDR3 is given with its conserved first and last residue. The D gene is left open where the match is weak. Expanded clones are given a class, and other clones once, few, many or no size at all.

NA	TRBJ2-3	TRBD2	TRBV7-6	CASSLGLAGGTTDTQYF	TGTGCCAGCAGCCTCGGACTAGCGGGAGGGACCACAGATACGCAGTATTTT
NA	TRBJ1-2	TRBD1	TRBV28	CASHVKQGDGYTF	TGTGCCAGTCACGTAAAACAGGGGGATGGCTACACCTTC
NA	TRBJ1-5	NA	TRBV24-1	CATSAESSNQPQHF	TGTGCCACCAGTGCCGAGAGTAGCAATCAGCCCCAGCATTTT
NA	TRBJ2-1	TRBD2	TRBV4-2	CASSQVGGRELVNEQFF	TGTGCCAGCAGCCAAGTGGGTGGGCGGGAGCTCGTGAATGAGCAGTTCTTC
NA	TRBJ1-2	NA	TRBV7-2	CASSLGGLNYGYTF	TGTGCCAGCAGCTTAGGAGGCCTTAACTATGGCTACACCTTC
once	TRBJ2-2	TRBD2	TRBV5-3	CARSLGLAGGVGGELFF	TGTGCCAGAAGCTTGGGACTAGCGGGAGGAGTAGGCGGGGAGCTGTTTTTT
NA	TRBJ1-1	NA	TRBV21-1	CASSKSTRGTGFRNTEAFF	TGTGCCAGCAGCAAATCCACTAGGGGGACAGGGTTCAGGAACACTGAAGCTTTCTTT
NA	TRBJ1-1	NA	TRBV19	CASSPHGGTEAFF	TGTGCCAGTAGCCCCCACGGGGGTACTGAAGCTTTCTTT
NA	TRBJ1-6	NA	TRBV21-1	CAGHPLHF	TGTGCCGGACATCCCCTCCACTTT
once	TRBJ1-5	TRBD1	TRBV28	CASSSGGPINQPQHF	TGTGCCAGCAGTTCAGGGGGCCCGATAAATCAGCCCCAGCATTTT
NA	TRBJ1-4	TRBD1	TRBV19	CASSSPPTGNGINEKLFF	TGTGCCAGTAGTTCTCCACCGACAGGGAACGGAATAAATGAAAAACTGTTTTTT